This T cell receptor (beta chain) was sequenced during a study of early T cells in non-severe SARS-CoV-2 infection (dated by TCRdb to 2020 to 2023). Study-wide context: Bulk RNA from unsorted whole blood was used for TCR sequencing, so alpha and beta chains could not be paired. General study outcomes and caveats: VDJdb matching was skewed toward anti-spike CD8 responses and likely underestimated virus-specific expansions, missing private and CD4 specificities.

Notes on this clonotype: This receptor's antigen is unknown. Base qualities are not recorded, but no much larger clone differs from it by a single base.

According to the germline V gene, CDR1 reads SGDLS and CDR2 reads YYNGEE. At the junction V is shortened by 0 bases and J by 3 bases, with 6 bases in between. The CDR3 sequence holds 13 residues, the cysteine and phenylalanine included. Just CDR3 DNA is preserved here, 39 bases in frame from base 1. A case-control design nested within a healthcare worker cohort in London, UK, was used, with weekly nasopharyngeal swab PCR tests and blood sampling performed. Healthcare workers were enrolled in the week of the UK lockdown, from 23 to 31 March 2020, and were followed every week for up to roughly 15 weeks. Receptors were amplified or captured by 5' RACE. Instrument used: NextSeq 500. The TCR library protocol attached unique molecular identifiers to individual cDNA molecules to correct for sequencing error and PCR bias. Both TCR alpha and beta chains were sequenced, and tight co-correlation was observed between alpha and beta sequence abundances in each sample. Concerning the study's data processing: Decombinator V4 was used to perform V gene, J gene and CDR3 annotation of TCR sequences. TCRs were defined as expanded if a significant change between any two time points was detected under a Poisson model with p below 0.0001. TCR abundances were normalised to the total number of TCRs sequenced per sample and were expressed as counts per million. TRAV1-2 paired with TRAJ12, TRAJ20 or TRAJ33 defined MAIT TCRs, while TRAV10 paired with TRAJ18 defined iNKT TCRs. A search of VDJdb, accessed on 1 November 2021, was run for TCRs annotated to CMV, EBV and SARS-CoV-2, with TCRs annotated for multiple antigens excluded. The public reads were reanalyzed by TCRdb: fastp trimming at Q25, MiXCR alignment, in-frame beta chains only. Rows with a matching CDR3 protein are joined into one entry that keeps the most common DNA and genes. The V and J calls come from TCRdb's annotation, not from the publication. The sample table holds roughly 80,000 distinct CDR3 sequences, of which roughly a sixth were seen once. 2.9% of the sample rests with the top ten.

Recombination connected TRBV9 to TRBJ2-5, and TRBD2 may be the D gene, going by 6 matching bases. Sequencing was carried out using whole blood. This TCR was recovered from an adult who was a healthcare worker with PCR-confirmed SARS-CoV-2 infection or an uninfected control (not recorded which). The CDR3 reads CASSVASEETQYF. The sequenced DNA: TGTGCCAGCAGCGTAGCTAGCGAAGAGACCCAGTACTTC.